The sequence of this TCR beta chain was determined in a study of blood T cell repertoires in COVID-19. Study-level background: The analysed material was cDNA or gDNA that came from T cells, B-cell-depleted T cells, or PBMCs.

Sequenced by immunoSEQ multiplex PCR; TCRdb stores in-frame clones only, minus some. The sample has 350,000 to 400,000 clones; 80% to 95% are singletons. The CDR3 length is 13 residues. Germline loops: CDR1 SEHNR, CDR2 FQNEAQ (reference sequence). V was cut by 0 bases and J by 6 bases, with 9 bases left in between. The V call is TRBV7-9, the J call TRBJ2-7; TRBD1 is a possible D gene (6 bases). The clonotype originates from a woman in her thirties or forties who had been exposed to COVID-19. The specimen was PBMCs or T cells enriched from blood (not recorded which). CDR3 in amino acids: CASSLAPRGEQYF. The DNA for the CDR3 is TGTGCCAGCAGCTTAGCGCCCAGGGGCGAGCAGTACTTC.